The 22 T cell receptor beta chains given below trace back to one sample, sequenced in a study of blood T cells in healthy people across ages. The second PCR ran about 7 to 12 cycles with a sample-barcoded 5' primer and J-beta primers. TCRdb reprocessed the 5' RACE reads with MiXCR, giving one entry per CDR3 protein. Among around 1,500,000 distinct CDR3 sequences listed, about 28% were seen once. What was sequenced was blood. These receptors were collected from a woman in her twenties or thirties in good health.

This clonotype has just a few counts. The chain employs TRBV6-2 or TRBV6-3 and TRBJ1-6; D not resolved. CDR1 is MNHEY, CDR2 SVGEGT, per germline. The CDR3 runs to 13 residues. The V end lost 8 bases, the J end lost 8 bases, and 13 bases lay between the germline ends. This CDR3 is CASSGTWDSPLHF. In DNA form, the CDR3 reads TGTGCCAGCTCGGGCACTTGGGATTCACCCCTCCACTTT.

The gene calls are TRBV18 and TRBJ2-1; the D gene is possibly TRBD2 (6 bases). This CDR3 is 15 amino acids long. Germline-derived CDR1 and CDR2 are KGHSH and LQKENI. Trimming took off 2 bases at V and 4 bases at J, with 12 bases between the two ends. DNA for the CDR3: TGTGCCAGCTCACCAGGAGGGGATCGATACAATGAGCAGTTCTTC. This encodes CASSPGGDRYNEQFF.

This clonotype came up many times. The chain couples TRBV7-2 to TRBJ2-7, with D maybe TRBD2 (6 bases). Germline lookup yields CDR1 SGHTA and CDR2 FQGNSA. This CDR3 is 15 amino acids long. V lost 1 base and J lost 2, with 12 bases in between. The CDR3 is CASSLVASEPYEQYF. The CDR3, as DNA: TGTGCCAGCAGCTTAGTTGCTAGCGAGCCCTACGAGCAGTACTTC.

This chain connects TRBV27 to TRBJ2-1, with 8 nucleotides matching TRBD1. CDR1 and CDR2 from the germline V gene are MNHEY and SMNVEV (reference sequence). The trim removed 8 bases at V and 7 bases at J, leaving 10 bases unmatched. The CDR3 sequence is 14 residues long. The CDR3 DNA sequence: TGTGCCAGCGGCTCCGGACAGGGTGCGAATGAGCAGTTCTTC. This sequence encodes CASGSGQGANEQFF.

This clonotype was seen ten or more times. The rearrangement links TRBV7-9 to TRBJ2-1; TRBD2 aligns across 11 bases. V trimming: 1 base; J trimming: 10 bases; junction bases outside the gene matches: 6. CDR3 length equals 15 residues. CDR1 SEHNR and CDR2 FQNEAQ come from the germline V gene (reference sequence). CDR3 amino acids: CASSLEGLAEREQFF. In nucleotides, the CDR3 is TGTGCCAGCAGCTTAGAGGGACTAGCGGAAAGGGAGCAGTTCTTC.

The chain employs TRBV9 and TRBJ1-2, with 7 bases matching TRBD1. V lost 0 bases to trimming and J lost 4 bases; unmatched junction nucleotides: 6. The CDR3 sequence is 15 residues long. Germline CDR1 SGDLS, CDR2 YYNGEE. The CDR3 reads CASSVAAAGGYGYTF. CDR3 DNA: TGTGCCAGCAGCGTAGCTGCGGCAGGGGGCTATGGCTACACCTTC.

This clonotype was picked up a small number of times. This chain links TRBV7-3 with TRBJ1-6; 8 bases map to TRBD1. The CDR3 loop spans 15 amino acids. In germline, CDR1 is SGHTA, CDR2 FQGTGA. Trimming removed 8 bases from V and 5 bases from J; junction bases left unmatched: 8. In DNA, the CDR3 is TGTGCCAGCGGCAACCGGGACAGGCATAATTCACCCCTCCACTTT. As protein: CASGNRDRHNSPLHF.

This clonotype was detected ten times or more. V is TRBV20-1 and J is TRBJ2-7, with 11 positions matching TRBD2. Per germline, CDR1 DFQATT and CDR2 SNEGSKA (reference sequence). The CDR3 is 15 amino acids. V trimming: 3 bases; J trimming: 2 bases; junction bases outside the gene matches: 6. In DNA, the CDR3 is TGCAGTGCTAGTGTTAGACTAGCGGGAACCTACGAGCAGTACTTC. Protein sequence: CSASVRLAGTYEQYF.

V gene TRBV12-3 or TRBV12-4 combines with J gene TRBJ2-7; D unclear. Between the trimmed V and J ends, which lost 5 bases and 2 bases, there was a span of 10 bases. This CDR3 comprises 13 residues. The CDR3 region is CASSPAPTYEQYV. The DNA of the CDR3 is TGTGCCAGCAGTCCTGCCCCTACCTACGAGCAGTACGTC.

In its sample, this clonotype was seen a few times. The gene calls are TRBV20-1 and TRBJ2-3, with 9 bases matching TRBD2. With 6 bases clipped from V and 2 bases from J, the junction kept 6 bases outside the gene matches. The CDR3 runs 14 residues. CDR1 is DFQATT, CDR2 SNEGSKA, per germline (reference sequence). CDR3 in amino acids: CSASSGADTDTQYF. DNA of the CDR3: TGCAGTGCCTCTAGCGGGGCGGACACAGATACGCAGTATTTT.

Here the CDR3 reads CASSPPTTYGYTF. CDR3 coding DNA: TGTGCCAGCTCACCACCTACAACCTATGGCTACACCTTC. This sequence joins TRBV18 and TRBJ1-2; no reliable D call. The germline CDR1 and CDR2 sequences are KGHSH and LQKENI. V gave up 0 bases and J gave up 4 bases, with 6 bases separating them. The CDR3 runs 13 residues.

The V and J genes are TRBV20-1 and TRBJ2-1; D uncertain. CDR3 length: 15 amino acids. Trimming shortened V by 6 bases and J by 2 bases, and 17 bases separated the two germline ends. Germline V gene sequence: CDR1 DFQATT, CDR2 SNEGSKA (reference sequence). CDR3 in amino acids: CSAPQTGRPYNEQFF. CDR3 nucleotide sequence: TGCAGTGCCCCCCAGACTGGTCGACCCTACAATGAGCAGTTCTTC.

The sample holds many counts of this clonotype. This chain uses TRBV7-9 with TRBJ2-7; 8 positions match TRBD1. The CDR3 contains 14 residues. Germline V gene lookup returns CDR1 SEHNR and CDR2 FQNEAQ (reference sequence). The V segment lost 7 bases and the J segment 1 base; nucleotides outside the gene matches: 6. CDR3 residues: CASTADRASYEQYF. CDR3 coding DNA: TGTGCCAGCACCGCGGACAGGGCGTCCTACGAGCAGTACTTC.

The chain joins TRBV5-1 to TRBJ2-2, with D hard to call. V lost 1 base to trimming and J lost 1 base, with 5 bases between them. CDR1 SGHRS and CDR2 YFSETQ come from the germline V gene. CDR3 size: 14 residues. This CDR3 is CASSLMGNTGELFF. For the CDR3, the DNA is TGCGCCAGCAGCTTGATGGGGAACACCGGGGAGCTGTTTTTT.

The V gene is TRBV7-2, the J gene TRBJ2-7; no clear D gene. CDR3 length equals 15 residues. The V gene's germline CDR1 is SGHTA and CDR2 FQGNSA. With 4 bases removed from V and 2 bases from J, the gap between germline ends came to 15 bases. The CDR3 here is CASSSQSSPAYEQYF. The DNA of the CDR3 is TGTGCCAGCAGCTCCCAGTCCTCGCCAGCCTACGAGCAGTACTTC.

This chain links TRBV7-2 with TRBJ2-1; 12 nucleotides line up with TRBD2. J was trimmed by 3 bases and V by 1 base; bases with no gene match: 4. This CDR3 is 17 amino acids long. Germline V gene lookup returns CDR1 SGHTA and CDR2 FQGNSA. DNA for the CDR3: TGTGCCAGCAGCTTAGTAACGACTAGCGGGGGCTACAATGAGCAGTTCTTC. It is translated as CASSLVTTSGGYNEQFF. The full variable domain, rest sourced from reference TRBV7-2 and TRBJ2-1, is GAGVSQSPSNKVTEKGKDVELRCDPISGHTALYWYRQSLGQGLEFLIYFQGNSAPDKSGLPSDRFSAERTGGSVSTLTIQRTQQEDSAVYLCASSLVTTSGGYNEQFFGPGTRLTVL.

This clonotype was found many times. The CDR3: CASPPEGAAPEDTQYF. CDR3 DNA: TGCGCCAGCCCCCCCGAGGGGGCCGCTCCGGAAGATACGCAGTATTTT. The V and J genes are TRBV5-1 and TRBJ2-3, with 7 bases identical to TRBD1. After removal of 7 bases from V and 5 bases from J, the junction contained 16 bases not matched to a gene. The V gene's germline CDR1 is SGHRS and CDR2 YFSETQ. This CDR3 comprises 16 residues.

This clonotype has a handful of counts. The J gene is TRBJ1-6, the V gene TRBV20-1; D is ambiguous. V shed 3 bases and J shed 14 bases, with 20 bases lying between them. Germline CDR1 is DFQATT and CDR2 is SNEGSKA (reference sequence). CDR3 length: 14 residues. The CDR3 DNA reads as TGCAGTGCTAGTACGGGTGCTCTTTTCGGATCCCTCCACTTT. The encoded protein is CSASTGALFGSLHF.

The V gene is TRBV4-1, the J gene TRBJ2-7; D could derive from TRBD1 or TRBD2 (5 bases each). CDR3 length: 17 amino acids. Germline V gene lookup returns CDR1 MGHRA and CDR2 YSYEKL. The V and J ends lost 1 base and 7 bases respectively, with 23 bases between them. CDR3 amino acids: CASSQGRQFRERREQYF. Written as DNA, the CDR3 is TGCGCCAGCAGCCAAGGGCGACAGTTTCGCGAGCGGAGGGAGCAGTACTTC.

This clonotype was found many times. The chain couples TRBV29-1 to TRBJ2-3, with unresolved D. Germline assignment: CDR1 SQVTM and CDR2 ANQGSEA. The V and J ends lost 7 bases and 6 bases respectively, with 8 bases between them. This CDR3 comprises 10 residues. CDR3 DNA: TGCAGCGCGCAGGAGGATACGCAGTATTTT. Residues: CSAQEDTQYF.

This clonotype was observed at least ten times. The chain recombines TRBV28 with TRBJ2-6; 7 positions agree with TRBD1. The CDR3 length is 16 residues. The trim removed 8 bases at V and 4 bases at J, leaving 11 bases unmatched. The germline V gene encodes CDR1 MDHEN and CDR2 SYDVKM. The CDR3 here is CASRNTGAAGANVLTF. CDR3 sequence (DNA): TGTGCCAGCCGTAATACAGGGGCCGCCGGGGCCAACGTCCTGACTTTC. The full variable domain, with the rest looked up from reference TRBV28 and TRBJ2-6, is DVKVTQSSRYLVKRTGEKVFLECVQDMDHENMFWYRQDPGLGLRLIYFSYDVKMKEKGDIPEGYSVSREKKERFSLILESASTNQTSMYLCASRNTGAAGANVLTFGAGSRLTVL.

Turning to this clonotype: A much larger clone differs by one base, so this may be a read error. V and J are TRBV10-3 and TRBJ1-4; no clear D. The CDR3 is made up of 13 amino acids. CDR1 is ENHRY, CDR2 SYGVKD, per germline. The CDR3 spells CAISVATNKKLFF. The CDR3 DNA reads as TGTGCCATCAGTGTGGCGACTAATAAAAAACTGTTTTTT.